The 20 T cell receptor beta chains in this list originate from one sample, sequenced in a study of T cells after yellow fever vaccination. MiXCR was run by TCRdb on the 5' RACE reads, yielding one entry per CDR3 protein. Here the sample spans nearly 30,000 distinct CDR3 sequences, about 4.7% being singletons. The material sequenced was CD8+ T cells sorted from PBMCs, taken 10 days after the yellow fever booster vaccination. The origin of the receptors is a man under 40 who received the YFV17D yellow fever vaccine.

In its sample, this clonotype was seen many times. The CDR3: CASSTSGRADEQYF. Written as DNA, the CDR3 is TGTGCCAGCAGCACTAGCGGGAGGGCGGACGAGCAGTACTTC. The chain recombines TRBV27 with TRBJ2-7; 13 nucleotides line up with TRBD2. J was trimmed by 5 bases and V by 6 bases; bases with no gene match: 4. This CDR3 is built from 14 residues. Germline assignment: CDR1 MNHEY and CDR2 SMNVEV (reference sequence).

This clonotype was recorded at least ten times. The chain carries TRBV12-3 or TRBV12-4 and TRBJ2-7; D possibly corresponds to TRBD2 (7 bases). Between the trimmed V and J ends, which lost 2 bases and 5 bases, there was a span of 16 bases. This CDR3 is 15 amino acids long. The CDR3 nucleotides read TGTGCCAGCAGTTTAATGCGGGGGCGTGTAGACGAGCAGTACTTC. Its protein is CASSLMRGRVDEQYF.

This clonotype was picked up many times. The chain is built from TRBV24-1 and TRBJ2-1, with TRBD2 matching 11 bases. The CDR3 totals 16 residues. Germline V CDR1 and CDR2: KGHDR, SFDVKD. The J segment lost 7 bases and the V segment lost 2 bases, leaving 6 bases of the junction unmatched. CDR3 loop: CATSDSLLAGGNEQFF. The DNA of the CDR3 is TGTGCCACCAGTGATTCCCTGCTAGCGGGAGGAAATGAGCAGTTCTTC.

This clonotype has at least ten counts. The V gene is TRBV27, the J gene TRBJ2-1, with 7 nucleotides matching TRBD2. This CDR3 has 15 residues. Germline V CDR1 and CDR2: MNHEY, SMNVEV (reference sequence). After removal of 4 bases from V and 4 bases from J, the junction contained 7 bases not matched to a gene. In DNA form, the CDR3 reads TGTGCCAGCAGTTGGGGACCGGGAGGATACAATGAGCAGTTCTTC. It codes for CASSWGPGGYNEQFF.

This clonotype was found many times. The chain joins TRBV14 to TRBJ2-1, with no clear D. This CDR3 is 14 amino acids long. V gave up 1 base and J gave up 4 bases, with 8 bases separating them. Germline loops: CDR1 SGHDN, CDR2 FVKESK. The CDR3 sequence: CASSQGLGYNEQFF. DNA for the CDR3: TGTGCCAGCAGCCAAGGATTGGGATACAATGAGCAGTTCTTC.

This clonotype was observed a handful of times. The genes are TRBV25-1 and TRBJ2-7, with 12 nucleotides matching TRBD1. J lost 7 bases, V lost 4 bases, and 8 bases had no gene match. In germline, CDR1 is MGHDK, CDR2 SYGVNS. The CDR3 has 15 amino acids. The CDR3 DNA follows: TGTGCCAGCAGTGCATGGGGACAGGGGGCCGAGGAGCAGTACTTC. Protein sequence: CASSAWGQGAEEQYF.

In this sample, this clonotype turned up many times. The genes are TRBV9 and TRBJ2-5; the D gene is possibly TRBD1 (6 bases). The germline gives CDR1 SGDLS, CDR2 YYNGEE. Between the trimmed V and J ends, which lost 3 bases and 5 bases, there was a span of 17 bases. The CDR3 is 15 residues long. This CDR3 reads CASSAGHLGDETQYF. The DNA for the CDR3 is TGTGCCAGCAGCGCGGGACATTTGGGAGATGAGACCCAGTACTTC.

This clonotype was recorded many times. V and J are TRBV23-1 and TRBJ2-5, with 7 nucleotides matching TRBD2. TRBV23-1 is recorded as an ORF, its role being uncertain. The V gene end was trimmed by 2 bases and the J gene end by 5 bases; junction bases not matched to a gene: 5. The CDR3 is 14 residues long. The chain's CDR3 is CASSQGLADETQYF. Written as DNA, the CDR3 is TGCGCCAGCAGTCAAGGGCTAGCGGATGAGACCCAGTACTTC.

This clonotype showed up many times. The rearrangement links TRBV9 to TRBJ2-1; D perhaps matches TRBD2 (6 bases). Deletions cut 4 bases from V and 8 bases from J, with 13 bases between. Looked up from germline, CDR1 is SGDLS and CDR2 is YYNGEE. The CDR3 consists of 13 residues. The DNA for the CDR3 is TGTGCCAGCAGCCTTCTCACTAGCTATGAGCAGTTCTTC. Its translation is CASSLLTSYEQFF.

There are many counts of this clonotype. The V gene is TRBV5-1, the J gene TRBJ2-2; D is unresolved. This CDR3 is built from 13 residues. The germline V gene encodes CDR1 SGHRS and CDR2 YFSETQ. V dropped 0 bases and J dropped 3 bases, with 3 bases sitting between them. CDR3 sequence: CASSLDDTGELFF. In DNA, the CDR3 is TGCGCCAGCAGCTTGGACGACACCGGGGAGCTGTTTTTT.

This clonotype was recorded at least ten times. The CDR3 spells CATSFEQFF. The CDR3 coding sequence is TGTGCCACCAGTTTTGAGCAGTTCTTC. The chain recombines TRBV24-1 with TRBJ2-1; D unclear. V was trimmed by 6 bases and J by 9 bases, leaving 2 bases between them. The CDR3 sequence is 9 residues long. Germline V gene lookup returns CDR1 KGHDR and CDR2 SFDVKD.

Many counts were recorded for this clonotype. The V call is TRBV5-6, the J call TRBJ1-1; the match to TRBD1 covers 7 bases. With V trimmed by 6 bases and J by 5 bases, 7 bases remained unmatched. CDR1 and CDR2 (germline): SGHDT, YYEEEE. The CDR3 spans 13 residues. The CDR3 DNA reads TGTGCCAGCACCAAGACAGGGAATACTGAAGCTTTCTTT. Amino acid sequence: CASTKTGNTEAFF.

This clonotype was recorded many times. V gene TRBV28 combines with J gene TRBJ2-1, with 7 bases that match TRBD2. CDR3 size: 14 residues. Germline CDR1 and CDR2: MDHEN and SYDVKM. V lost 8 bases to trimming and J lost 5 bases; unmatched junction nucleotides: 9. The CDR3 sequence: CASLGAGDNNEQFF. CDR3 sequence (DNA): TGTGCCAGCCTAGGGGCGGGAGATAACAATGAGCAGTTCTTC. Combining the CDR3 with reference TRBV28 and TRBJ2-1 gives the whole variable domain DVKVTQSSRYLVKRTGEKVFLECVQDMDHENMFWYRQDPGLGLRLIYFSYDVKMKEKGDIPEGYSVSREKKERFSLILESASTNQTSMYLCASLGAGDNNEQFFGPGTRLTVL.

This clonotype was detected ten times or more. The chain carries TRBV7-9 and TRBJ2-3; perhaps TRBD1 as D (7 bases). Trimming left V 10 bases short and J 0 bases short, with 17 bases between. The CDR3 covers 15 residues. Germline values: CDR1 SEHNR, CDR2 FQNEAQ (reference sequence). The CDR3 sequence is CAITEGATSTDTQYF. The CDR3 DNA reads as TGTGCCATCACGGAGGGGGCAACTAGCACAGATACGCAGTATTTT. The full variable domain, rest sourced from reference TRBV7-9 and TRBJ2-3, is DTGVSQNPRHKITKRGQNVTFRCDPISEHNRLYWYRQTLGQGPEFLTYFQNEAQLEKSRLLSDRFSAERPKGSFSTLEIQRTEQGDSAMYLCAITEGATSTDTQYFGPGTRLTVL.

This clonotype was picked up many times. The CDR3 loop reads CASSLSGTGWPTNEKLFF. CDR3 DNA: TGTGCCAGCAGTTTATCCGGGACAGGGTGGCCAACTAATGAAAAACTGTTTTTT. The chain links TRBV27 to TRBJ1-4; 9 nucleotides agree with TRBD1. In germline, CDR1 is MNHEY, CDR2 SMNVEV (reference sequence). The CDR3 sequence is 18 residues long. After removal of 0 bases from V and 0 bases from J, the junction contained 5 bases not matched to a gene.

This clonotype was picked up many times. The chain combines TRBV12-3 or TRBV12-4 with TRBJ2-1; D is possibly TRBD1 or TRBD2 (5 bases each). CDR3 length: 14 residues. Deletions cut 1 base from V and 4 bases from J, with 8 bases between. DNA of the CDR3: TGTGCCAGCAGTTTAGGGGGGAATTACAATGAGCAGTTCTTC. This sequence encodes CASSLGGNYNEQFF.

This clonotype occurred many times. The chain couples TRBV29-1 to TRBJ2-3; D gene uncertain. Trimming left V 6 bases short and J 6 bases short, with 16 bases between. Germline V gene sequence: CDR1 SQVTM, CDR2 ANQGSEA. CDR3 length: 13 residues. CDR3 bases: TGCAGCGTCACCCCAGGTCCTGCGGATACGCAGTATTTT. Translation gives CSVTPGPADTQYF.

CDR3 sequence reads: CASSQGVTGKQYEQYF. The CDR3 DNA reads as TGTGCCAGCAGCCAAGGCGTGACAGGAAAACAATACGAGCAGTACTTC. V is TRBV14 and J is TRBJ2-7; weak D call: TRBD1 (6 bases). Trimming pared 1 base from V and 4 bases from J, leaving 17 bases between. Germline V CDR1 and CDR2: SGHDN, FVKESK. The CDR3 runs to 16 residues.

This clonotype appeared many times. The CDR3 nucleotides are TGCAGTGCTAGTGGGGCGGGGCTTTACTACAATGAGCAGTTCTTC. Translation: CSASGAGLYYNEQFF. The chain uses TRBV20-1 and TRBJ2-1; D might be TRBD2 (6 bases). Trimming removed 3 bases from V and 3 bases from J, with 15 bases in between. The CDR3 consists of 15 residues. Germline assignment: CDR1 DFQATT and CDR2 SNEGSKA (reference sequence).

This clonotype ranks as medium-sized. The chain employs TRBV11-2 and TRBJ2-7, with D hard to call. The germline V gene encodes CDR1 SGHAT and CDR2 FQNNGV. The CDR3 runs 12 residues. Trimming took off 4 bases at V and 3 bases at J, with 7 bases between the two ends. For the CDR3, the DNA is TGTGCCAGCAGCTCACGCCACTACGAGCAGTACTTC. Its translation: CASSSRHYEQYF.